The 25 T cell receptor beta chains listed next were all sequenced from one sample in a study of OX40 agonist ivuxolimab in advanced cancers. The data were produced by immunoSEQ multiplex PCR, yet TCRdb's version contains in-frame clones alone and is incomplete. The sample yields roughly 67,000 clones, over 70% seen once. This specimen was CD4+ or CD8+ T cells sorted from blood, taken in a trial of the OX40 agonist ivuxolimab. The receptors here all came from an adult with an advanced solid tumor such as melanoma, head and neck, liver or kidney cancer.

This chain links TRBV29-1 with TRBJ2-2, with a possible D match to TRBD2 (5 bases). Per germline, CDR1 SQVTM and CDR2 ANQGSEA. The CDR3 consists of 12 residues. Trimming took 6 bases from V and 4 from J, leaving 9 bases between them. In nucleotides, the CDR3 is TGCAGCGTCCCAGAGGGCACCGGGGAGCTGTTTTTT. The encoded protein is CSVPEGTGELFF.

V gene TRBV28 combines with J gene TRBJ1-5; a weak D match, TRBD1 (5 bases). With 7 bases removed from V and 5 bases from J, the gap between germline ends came to 18 bases. The CDR3 is 15 amino acids. CDR1 is MDHEN, CDR2 SYDVKM, per germline. CDR3 in DNA: TGTGCCAGCACAACCCCAACAGGTCACCATCAGCCCCAGCATTTT. The encoded protein is CASTTPTGHHQPQHF.

This chain uses TRBV5-1 with TRBJ1-2; a possible D gene is TRBD1 (6 bases). Trimming took off 3 bases at V and 0 bases at J, with 9 bases between the two ends. This CDR3 is built from 14 residues. CDR1 is SGHRS, CDR2 YFSETQ, per germline. The CDR3 region is CASSSTGSNYGYTF. The CDR3 DNA reads TGCGCCAGCAGCTCGACAGGATCTAACTATGGCTACACCTTC.

The chain links TRBV6-6 to TRBJ2-7; 8 bases are a match to TRBD1. Germline loops: CDR1 MNHNY, CDR2 SVGAGI (reference sequence). Losses at the gene ends were 0 bases for V and 5 bases for J; bases not matched to a gene: 3. This CDR3 spans 14 amino acids. CDR3 loop: CASSYSDRVHEQYF. The DNA of the CDR3 is TGTGCCAGCAGTTACTCGGACAGGGTCCACGAGCAGTACTTC.

The rearrangement links TRBV6-1 to TRBJ1-3, with a possible D match to TRBD1 (6 bases). Trimming took off 7 bases at V and 8 bases at J, with 18 bases between the two ends. Per the germline V gene, CDR1 is MNHNS and CDR2 is SASEGT. The CDR3 is 14 residues long. CDR3 in DNA: TGTGCCAGCATCGTAACAGGGCCTCGGGACACCATATATTTT. Encoded protein: CASIVTGPRDTIYF.

This clone appeared a single time. The rearrangement links TRBV5-5 to TRBJ1-4; D remains unclear. The germline V gene has CDR1 SGHKS and CDR2 YYEKEE (reference sequence). V was pared by 2 bases and J by 4 bases, with 6 bases between. This CDR3 contains 13 residues. CDR3 sequence reads: CASSFLINEKLFF. The CDR3 DNA reads TGTGCCAGCAGCTTCCTTATTAATGAAAAACTGTTTTTT. Combining the CDR3 with reference TRBV5-5 and TRBJ1-4 gives the whole variable domain DAGVTQSPTHLIKTRGQQVTLRCSPISGHKSVSWYQQVLGQGPQFIFQYYEKEERGRGNFPDRFSARQFPNYSSELNVNALLLGDSALYLCASSFLINEKLFFGSGTQLSVL.

The rearrangement joins TRBV6-5 to TRBJ2-7, with 9 bases lining up with TRBD1. The CDR3 runs to 15 residues. Germline CDR1 MNHEY, CDR2 SVGAGI. The trim removed 6 bases at V and 4 bases at J, leaving 10 bases unmatched. Here the CDR3 DNA reads TGTGCCAGCAGGGGTACAGGGGGCGTCGAATACGAGCAGTACTTC. Translating it yields CASRGTGGVEYEQYF.

For this clone: This specimen includes other DNA sequences encoding the same CDR3. The chain uses TRBV18 and TRBJ2-7; D unresolved. CDR1 is KGHSH and CDR2 is LQKENI in the germline V gene. V lost 2 bases, J lost 2 bases, and 7 bases lay in between. CDR3 size: 13 residues. The CDR3 protein is CASSPGTTYEQYF. For the CDR3, the DNA is TGTGCCAGCTCACCAGGCACTACCTACGAGCAGTACTTC.

This rearrangement joins TRBV28 to TRBJ1-6; 7 nucleotides match TRBD1. The V and J ends lost 7 bases and 6 bases, in that order; junction bases with no gene match: 9. Germline V gives CDR1 MDHEN, CDR2 SYDVKM. This CDR3 is built from 15 residues. The CDR3 DNA is TGTGCCAGCATCGGAGGGGGCGAGGGTAATTCACCCCTCCACTTT. As protein: CASIGGGEGNSPLHF.

The chain links TRBV7-9 to TRBJ2-2, with D perhaps given as TRBD1 or TRBD2 (5 bases each). Germline V lookup: CDR1 SEHNR, CDR2 FQNEAQ (reference sequence). The V end was cut by 5 bases, the J end by 7 bases, with 14 bases between. The CDR3 is made up of 14 amino acids. CDR3 region: CASSAIEGIGELFF. The CDR3 bases are TGTGCCAGCAGCGCCATCGAGGGGATCGGGGAGCTGTTTTTT.

V usage is TRBV9 and J usage is TRBJ1-1, with 9 bases that match TRBD1. The CDR3 length is 15 residues. V dropped 3 bases and J dropped 3; count of bases not matched to a gene: 6. Germline-derived CDR1 and CDR2 are SGDLS and YYNGEE. The CDR3 DNA reads TGTGCCAGCAGCGCTAAACAGGGGGCGGACACTGAAGCTTTCTTT. Translating gives CASSAKQGADTEAFF.

This chain links TRBV7-2 with TRBJ2-5, with TRBD1 matching over 11 bases. This CDR3 has 18 residues. The J segment lost 4 bases and the V segment lost 1 base, leaving 11 bases of the junction unmatched. Per germline, CDR1 SGHTA and CDR2 FQGNSA. DNA of the CDR3: TGTGCCAGCAGCTTAGTCGGCCCGGGGACAGGGGGGGCAGAGACCCAGTACTTC. Its protein product is CASSLVGPGTGGAETQYF.

The chain employs TRBV7-2 and TRBJ2-1, with D tentatively TRBD1 or TRBD2 (6 bases each). Per germline, CDR1 SGHTA and CDR2 FQGNSA. V was clipped by 1 base and J by 1 base, with 8 bases between them. The CDR3 length is 15 residues. CDR3 DNA: TGTGCCAGCAGCTTAGGAGGGGGGTCCTACAATGAGCAGTTCTTC. This encodes CASSLGGGSYNEQFF.

This clone was seen once. The chain's CDR3 is CASSSQFVVAEQETQYF. CDR3 nucleotides: TGTGCCAGTAGTTCCCAGTTTGTGGTAGCTGAACAAGAGACCCAGTACTTC. The rearrangement uses TRBV19 and TRBJ2-5; D is unclear. The CDR3 covers 17 residues. From germline, CDR1 is LNHDA and CDR2 SQIVND (reference sequence). V shed 5 bases and J shed 2 bases, with 21 bases lying between them.

The J gene is TRBJ1-1, the V gene TRBV4-1; D perhaps matches TRBD1 (5 bases). CDR3 size: 15 residues. Germline V gene data show CDR1 as MGHRA and CDR2 as YSYEKL. Trimming left V 1 base short and J 1 base short, with 10 bases between. CDR3 DNA sequence: TGCGCCAGCAGCCAAGGCGGGGCCTCGAACACTGAAGCTTTCTTT. It encodes CASSQGGASNTEAFF.

The rearrangement uses TRBV27 and TRBJ2-3; TRBD2 agrees at 9 bases. The CDR3 length is 16 residues. Unmatched junction bases numbered 14, after V lost 0 bases and J lost 13 bases. Germline assignment: CDR1 MNHEY and CDR2 SMNVEV (reference sequence). Here the CDR3 DNA reads TGTGCCAGCAGTTTATCGGCCCGACGATTAGCGGGGGCGGAGTATTTT. This encodes CASSLSARRLAGAEYF.

The chain joins TRBV4-2 to TRBJ2-3; D is perhaps TRBD2 (5 bases). V was cut by 0 bases and J by 1 base, with 14 bases left in between. This CDR3 is 17 amino acids long. Germline CDR1 is LGHNA and CDR2 is YNFKEQ. CDR3 in DNA: TGTGCCAGCAGCCAAGAGGGAGTGGGTGTGGGCACAGATACGCAGTATTTT. The encoded protein is CASSQEGVGVGTDTQYF.

This rearrangement joins TRBV28 to TRBJ2-7, with TRBD1 identical over 12 bases. Per germline, CDR1 MDHEN and CDR2 SYDVKM. The length of the CDR3 is 12 residues. V lost 8 bases, J lost 7 bases, and 3 bases stayed unmatched. The CDR3 DNA follows: TGTGCCAGCTGGGACAGGGGGCATGAGCAGTACTTC. Its translation: CASWDRGHEQYF.

The genes are TRBV5-1 and TRBJ2-3, with 9 positions matching TRBD2. The CDR3 has 15 residues. Trimming removed 1 base from V and 3 bases from J; junction bases left unmatched: 3. Germline CDR1 is SGHRS and CDR2 is YFSETQ. CDR3 sequence (DNA): TGCGCCAGCAGCTTGCCTAGCGGGATTACAGATACGCAGTATTTT. It specifies CASSLPSGITDTQYF.

The chain recombines TRBV10-3 with TRBJ1-2, with TRBD1 identical over 10 bases. This CDR3 comprises 13 residues. V lost 10 bases to trimming and J lost 8 bases; unmatched junction nucleotides: 10. Germline V gene lookup returns CDR1 ENHRY and CDR2 SYGVKD. CDR3 nucleotides: TGTGCCACCGCGGGGACAGGGGAGGACGGCTACACCTTC. Its translation is CATAGTGEDGYTF.

V usage is TRBV6-1 and J usage is TRBJ1-1; D possibly corresponds to TRBD1 (5 bases). V dropped 6 bases and J dropped 1 base, with 12 bases sitting between them. CDR1 is MNHNS, CDR2 SASEGT, per germline. The CDR3 sequence is 14 residues long. This CDR3 reads CASRGEQSNTEAFF. In nucleotides, the CDR3 is TGTGCCAGCAGGGGGGAACAGTCGAACACTGAAGCTTTCTTT.

The J gene is TRBJ1-2, the V gene TRBV6-6; D ambiguous. In germline, CDR1 is MNHNY, CDR2 SVGAGI (reference sequence). The CDR3 covers 11 residues. V shed 10 bases and J shed 3 bases, with 9 bases lying between them. DNA for the CDR3: TGTGCCACGCACGACGACTATGGCTACACCTTC. Amino acid sequence: CATHDDYGYTF.

The chain has TRBV6-5 and TRBJ1-5, with D perhaps TRBD1 (5 bases). V lost 2 bases and J lost 4, with 6 bases in between. The V gene's germline CDR1 is MNHEY and CDR2 SVGAGI. The CDR3 consists of 13 residues. The CDR3 DNA reads as TGTGCCAGCAGTTACGGGGGTAATCAGCCCCAGCATTTT. Translated, it gives CASSYGGNQPQHF.

The V gene is TRBV28, the J gene TRBJ2-2, with 9 nucleotides matching TRBD1. The germline V gene encodes CDR1 MDHEN and CDR2 SYDVKM. The CDR3 has 15 amino acids. Trimming took 4 bases from V and 4 from J; bases not matched to a gene: 4. The CDR3: CASSSWTGVTGELFF. CDR3 DNA: TGTGCCAGCAGTTCCTGGACAGGGGTCACCGGGGAGCTGTTTTTT.

This chain uses TRBV5-8 with TRBJ1-2, with 7 bases fitting TRBD1. The CDR3 has 15 residues. Trimming removed 0 bases from V and 8 bases from J; junction bases left unmatched: 10. From germline, CDR1 is SGHTS and CDR2 YDEGEE. The CDR3 sequence is CASSLDSRTGVGYTF. The CDR3, as DNA: TGTGCCAGCAGCTTGGATAGTAGGACAGGAGTCGGCTACACCTTC.